Given below is one TCR beta chain in context. This sample also contains other DNA sequences that code for the same CDR3. Germline V lookup: CDR1 MGHRA, CDR2 YSYEKL. J gave up 2 bases and V 3 bases, and 2 bases lay outside the gene matches. CDR3 length equals 14 residues. This sample is drawn from a study of blood T cell repertoires in COVID-19. Across the whole study: COVID-19 samples from acute and convalescent phases originated in the United States, Italy and Spain. In each case, the material was cDNA or gDNA derived from T cells, B-cell-depleted T cells, or PBMCs.

Assay used: immunoSEQ multiplex PCR; TCRdb lists only in-frame clones, some missing. Among a few hundred thousand clones, 89% were seen once, and the ten largest hold 0.85% to 0.95%. The source of this sequence is a middle-aged woman who had recovered from COVID-19. V is TRBV4-1 and J is TRBJ2-7; 9 nucleotides align to TRBD2. Sequenced: peripheral blood. The CDR3 here is CASSQTSGTYEQYF. The CDR3 DNA reads TGCGCCAGCAGCCAGACTAGCGGAACCTACGAGCAGTACTTC.